This entry lists 29 T cell receptor beta chains sequenced from one sample in a study of blood T cell repertoires in COVID-19. Using immunoSEQ multiplex PCR, the repertoire was profiled, and TCRdb retains in-frame clones only, with some absent. The data hold more than 200,000 clones, with around four fifths observed a single time. The sample was peripheral blood. Every receptor here comes from a man between 60 and 75 years old with acute or convalescent COVID-19.

The chain uses TRBV7-8 and TRBJ2-4; 7 bases map to TRBD2. The CDR3 spans 13 residues. V was pared by 5 bases and J by 9 bases, with 7 bases of the junction left unmatched. Germline V gene data show CDR1 as SGHVS and CDR2 as FQNEAQ. The CDR3 spells CASSTRTRVIQYF. In DNA form, the CDR3 reads TGTGCCAGCAGCACCCGGACTAGAGTCATTCAGTACTTC.

The chain joins TRBV10-3 to TRBJ2-1, with 10 bases aligning to TRBD2. CDR1 is ENHRY and CDR2 is SYGVKD in the germline V gene. Unmatched junction bases numbered 21, after V lost 7 bases and J lost 3 bases. The CDR3 covers 20 residues. DNA of the CDR3: TGTGCCATCAACAAAACGACTAGCGGGTCTGGAAAGGACGTCTACAATGAGCAGTTCTTC. Amino acids: CAINKTTSGSGKDVYNEQFF.

J is TRBJ2-7 and V is TRBV5-5, with TRBD2 matching over 8 bases. The CDR3 runs 16 residues. Germline assignment: CDR1 SGHKS and CDR2 YYEKEE (reference sequence). V lost 0 bases, J lost 4 bases, and 9 bases stayed unmatched. CDR3 sequence: CASSLASAGGRYEQYF. CDR3 in DNA: TGTGCCAGCAGCTTGGCCTCGGCGGGGGGTAGGTACGAGCAGTACTTC. The full variable domain, in which reference TRBV5-5 and TRBJ2-7 provide the parts outside the CDR3, is DAGVTQSPTHLIKTRGQQVTLRCSPISGHKSVSWYQQVLGQGPQFIFQYYEKEERGRGNFPDRFSARQFPNYSSELNVNALLLGDSALYLCASSLASAGGRYEQYFGPGTRLTVT.

This chain connects TRBV7-9 to TRBJ2-4, with a possible D match to TRBD1 (5 bases). The CDR3 consists of 17 residues. Deletions cut 3 bases from V and 5 bases from J, with 20 bases between. Germline CDR1 reads SEHNR; CDR2 reads FQNEAQ (reference sequence). The CDR3 DNA is TGTGCCAGCAGCTTGGGTCAGGGCGGACAACGCCAAAACATTCAGTACTTC. Translation: CASSLGQGGQRQNIQYF.

The chain joins TRBV10-1 to TRBJ2-2; 12 bases line up with TRBD2. This CDR3 is 15 amino acids long. With V trimmed by 6 bases and J by 5 bases, 4 bases remained unmatched. Germline assignment: CDR1 WNHNN and CDR2 SYGVQD (reference sequence). The CDR3 bases are TGCGCCAGCAGCCCGACTAGCGGGGGAACCGGGGAGCTGTTTTTT. Amino acid sequence: CASSPTSGGTGELFF.

V gene TRBV4-2 combines with J gene TRBJ2-1; 9 bases map to TRBD2. CDR3 length: 16 amino acids. The V and J ends lost 3 bases and 0 bases, in that order; junction bases with no gene match: 3. Germline V lookup: CDR1 LGHNA, CDR2 YNFKEQ. The CDR3 region is CASSHETSGSYNEQFF. CDR3 DNA sequence: TGTGCCAGCAGCCATGAGACTAGCGGCTCCTACAATGAGCAGTTCTTC.

The chain is built from TRBV6-1 and TRBJ2-1; unclear D gene. Trimming pared 2 bases from V and 2 bases from J, leaving 7 bases between. Looked up from germline, CDR1 is MNHNS and CDR2 is SASEGT. CDR3 length: 14 residues. The CDR3 is CASSEPTPYNEQFF. The DNA for the CDR3 is TGTGCCAGCAGTGAACCCACTCCCTACAATGAGCAGTTCTTC.

This clone was recorded once. The chain has TRBV5-1 and TRBJ2-3, with 12 bases matching TRBD2. The J segment lost 2 bases and the V segment lost 0 bases, leaving 1 base of the junction unmatched. This CDR3 is built from 16 residues. Germline values: CDR1 SGHRS, CDR2 YFSETQ. CDR3 protein: CASSLGLAGVTDTQYF. The DNA of the CDR3 is TGCGCCAGCAGCTTGGGACTAGCGGGGGTCACAGATACGCAGTATTTT.

V and J are TRBV7-8 and TRBJ2-7; weak D call: TRBD2 (5 bases). Germline V CDR1 and CDR2: SGHVS, FQNEAQ. The CDR3 is 15 residues long. The ends were cut back, 1 base at V and 0 bases at J, with 10 bases in the middle. The CDR3 sequence: CASSLVPEGSYEQYF. The CDR3 coding sequence is TGTGCCAGCAGCTTAGTACCCGAGGGCTCCTACGAGCAGTACTTC.

This clone was seen a few times. This chain uses TRBV21-1 with TRBJ1-5; the table's D call TRBD1 went unverified against the DNA. TRBV21-1 is assigned pseudogene status. The CDR3 sequence is 19 residues long. CDR3 bases: TGTGCCAGCAGCAAAGGCCCGTTGGACAGCTTGTACTTGGATCAGCCCCAGCATTTT. Translation gives CASSKGPLDSLYLDQPQHF.

This chain uses TRBV11-2 with TRBJ1-1; D not resolved. The CDR3 sequence is 12 residues long. Trimming took 0 bases from V and 10 from J, leaving 9 bases between them. CDR1 SGHAT and CDR2 FQNNGV come from the germline V gene. CDR3 protein: CASSLDHRVAFF. The CDR3 nucleotides are TGTGCCAGCAGCTTAGATCATCGGGTAGCTTTCTTT. The full variable domain, with the rest looked up from reference TRBV11-2 and TRBJ1-1, is EAGVAQSPRYKIIEKRQSVAFWCNPISGHATLYWYQQILGQGPKLLIQFQNNGVVDDSQLPKDRFSAERLKGVDSTLKIQPAKLEDSAVYLCASSLDHRVAFFGQGTRLTVV.

This chain connects TRBV5-1 to TRBJ1-1, with TRBD1 matching 7 bases. The CDR3 is 15 residues long. The V gene end was trimmed by 2 bases and the J gene end by 1 base; junction bases not matched to a gene: 5. CDR1 and CDR2 from the germline V gene are SGHRS and YFSETQ. The DNA of the CDR3 is TGCGCCAGCAGCTTAGGGACAGTCCCGAACACTGAAGCTTTCTTT. Encoded protein: CASSLGTVPNTEAFF.

The chain combines TRBV5-1 with TRBJ2-5; D unresolved. With 3 bases removed from V and 5 bases from J, the gap between germline ends came to 11 bases. The germline V gene has CDR1 SGHRS and CDR2 YFSETQ. The CDR3 is 13 residues long. CDR3 residues: CASSSTPSETQYF. CDR3 bases: TGCGCCAGCAGCTCCACGCCTAGTGAGACCCAGTACTTC.

V is TRBV4-3 and J is TRBJ1-2; 7 nucleotides agree with TRBD1. The V and J ends lost 1 base and 5 bases, in that order; junction bases with no gene match: 7. In germline, CDR1 is LGHNA, CDR2 YSLEER. CDR3 length equals 15 residues. The CDR3 sequence: CASSQGEGGGYGYTF. CDR3 sequence (DNA): TGCGCCAGCAGCCAAGGGGAAGGGGGCGGGTATGGCTACACCTTC.

The gene calls are TRBV3-1 (or the pseudogene TRBV3-2) and TRBJ2-1; possible D gene TRBD2, 6 bases. The CDR3 spans 13 residues. The ends were cut back, 0 bases at V and 9 bases at J, with 9 bases in the middle. Germline V gene sequence: CDR1 LGHDT, CDR2 YNNKEL (reference sequence). The CDR3 sequence is CASSQDRRGEQFF. In DNA form, the CDR3 reads TGTGCCAGCAGCCAAGATAGGCGGGGTGAGCAGTTCTTC.

The V call is TRBV2, the J call TRBJ1-3, with D unclear. V was cut by 6 bases and J by 0 bases, with 9 bases left in between. The germline V gene has CDR1 SNHLY and CDR2 FYNNEI. The CDR3 extends over 14 amino acids. Here the CDR3 reads CASSPRYSGNTIYF. The CDR3 region has the DNA TGTGCCAGCAGCCCTAGGTACTCTGGAAACACCATATATTTT.

V is TRBV2 and J is TRBJ1-6; 8 bases line up with TRBD1. CDR3 length: 16 amino acids. V lost 6 bases and J lost 3; bases outside the gene matches: 7. Germline CDR1 reads SNHLY; CDR2 reads FYNNEI. CDR3 loop: CASRNAGQDYNSPLHF. CDR3 coding DNA: TGTGCCAGCAGGAACGCGGGACAGGACTATAATTCACCCCTCCACTTT.

This sequence joins TRBV6-2 or TRBV6-3 and TRBJ2-7, with 10 positions matching TRBD2. From germline, CDR1 is MNHEY and CDR2 SVGEGT. V gave up 0 bases and J gave up 3 bases; unmatched junction bases: 8. The CDR3 loop spans 17 amino acids. Here the CDR3 reads CASSYSPAVAGGYEQYF. The CDR3 DNA is TGTGCCAGCAGTTACTCACCCGCGGTAGCGGGAGGCTACGAGCAGTACTTC.

The rearrangement joins TRBV5-4 to TRBJ2-1, with D possibly matching TRBD2 (6 bases). Per germline, CDR1 SGHNT and CDR2 YYREEE (reference sequence). The CDR3 runs 15 residues. V was trimmed by 1 base and J by 5 bases, leaving 13 bases between them. CDR3 sequence (DNA): TGTGCCAGCAGCTTGCAGATCAGGACTAACAATGAGCAGTTCTTC. This sequence encodes CASSLQIRTNNEQFF.

The V call is TRBV12-3 or TRBV12-4, the J call TRBJ1-1, with D unclear. The CDR3 covers 12 residues. The ends were cut back, 6 bases at V and 11 bases at J, with 16 bases in the middle. The CDR3 DNA follows: TGTGCCAGCAGAGTGGGCCCCGGAGGTGCTTTCTTT. Its translation: CASRVGPGGAFF.

The chain carries TRBV3-1 (or the pseudogene TRBV3-2) and TRBJ1-6, with 7 bases matching TRBD1. Trimming removed 4 bases from V and 8 bases from J; junction bases left unmatched: 5. Germline V gene lookup returns CDR1 LGHDT and CDR2 YNNKEL (reference sequence). The CDR3 totals 14 residues. The CDR3 sequence: CASSPRDSDSPLHF. CDR3 bases: TGTGCCAGCAGCCCCCGGGACAGTGATTCACCCCTCCACTTT.

This clone was seen a single time. The chain couples TRBV7-2 to TRBJ2-7; 13 nucleotides match TRBD2. Per germline, CDR1 SGHTA and CDR2 FQGNSA. V was clipped by 5 bases and J by 7 bases; unmatched bases: 5. The CDR3 is 14 amino acids. As DNA, the CDR3 is TGTGCCAGCAGCAGAGGGACTAGCGGGAATGAGCAGTACTTC. It encodes CASSRGTSGNEQYF.

On this clone itself: Sequence at one end of the junction differs from germline and may be a read error. The V and J genes are TRBV2 and TRBJ2-5, with D hard to call. The CDR3 loop spans 12 amino acids. Germline-derived CDR1 and CDR2 are SNHLY and FYNNEI. Written as DNA, the CDR3 is TGTGCCAGCAGCCCCTCCAGAGAGGCCCAGTACTTC. It encodes CASSPSREAQYF.

CDR3: CASSLAASGSNEQFF. The CDR3 nucleotides read TGTGCCAGCAGCTTAGCGGCTAGCGGGAGTAATGAGCAGTTCTTC. V gene TRBV7-3 combines with J gene TRBJ2-1, with 10 bases identical to TRBD2. The CDR3 has 15 amino acids. V lost 2 bases and J lost 7; bases outside the gene matches: 5. The germline CDR1 and CDR2 sequences are SGHTA and FQGTGA.

The chain carries TRBV12-3 or TRBV12-4 and TRBJ1-2, with TRBD1 as a possible D gene (6 bases). The CDR3 is made up of 12 amino acids. The V and J ends lost 4 bases and 12 bases respectively, with 15 bases between them. For the CDR3, the DNA is TGTGCCAGCAGTTACTACAGGGAGGGAAACACCTTC. Translated: CASSYYREGNTF.

The chain carries TRBV2 and TRBJ1-1; TRBD1 matches at 8 bases. CDR3 size: 14 residues. The ends lost 5 bases at V and 0 bases at J; junction bases unmatched: 2. Germline V gene lookup returns CDR1 SNHLY and CDR2 FYNNEI. CDR3 region: CASSRQGMNTEAFF. Written as DNA, the CDR3 is TGTGCCAGCAGTAGACAGGGGATGAACACTGAAGCTTTCTTT.

This clone appeared a single time. The V and J genes are TRBV5-1 and TRBJ2-3, with TRBD1 matching over 11 bases. The germline gives CDR1 SGHRS, CDR2 YFSETQ. This CDR3 contains 17 residues. With V trimmed by 3 bases and J by 6 bases, 12 bases remained unmatched. CDR3: CASSSGPGQGGMDTQYF. CDR3 nucleotides: TGCGCCAGCAGCTCTGGACCGGGACAGGGGGGGATGGATACGCAGTATTTT.

This chain joins TRBV4-1 and TRBJ2-1; TRBD2 aligns across 7 bases. Germline lookup yields CDR1 MGHRA and CDR2 YSYEKL. This CDR3 has 15 amino acids. V lost 1 base and J lost 3; bases outside the gene matches: 3. The CDR3 coding sequence is TGCGCCAGCAGCCAAGTAGCGGGTGTCTACAATGAGCAGTTCTTC. Amino acid sequence: CASSQVAGVYNEQFF.

The J gene is TRBJ1-6, the V gene TRBV19, with D maybe TRBD1 (5 bases). The length of the CDR3 is 16 residues. V lost 8 bases to trimming and J lost 7 bases, with 21 bases between them. CDR1 is LNHDA, CDR2 SQIVND, per germline (reference sequence). The CDR3 spells CASSLFTGVSNSPLHF. The CDR3 DNA reads as TGTGCCAGTTCCCTCTTCACGGGGGTCAGCAATTCACCCCTCCACTTT.